These 8 T cell receptor beta chains originate from one sample sequenced in a study of OX40 agonist ivuxolimab in advanced cancers. Profiled with immunoSEQ multiplex PCR; TCRdb holds only in-frame clones, not every one. The sample has 75,000 to 90,000 clones; approximately 84% are singletons. The material sequenced was CD4+ or CD8+ T cells sorted from blood, taken in a trial of the OX40 agonist ivuxolimab. The source of these receptors is an adult with an advanced solid tumor such as melanoma, head and neck, liver or kidney cancer.

The chain recombines TRBV4-2 with TRBJ2-7; no firm D call. This CDR3 is built from 15 residues. CDR1 LGHNA and CDR2 YNFKEQ come from the germline V gene. Trimming removed 2 bases at V and 2 bases at J, with 13 bases between. CDR3 loop: CASSQLVITTYEQYF. The CDR3 nucleotides read TGTGCCAGCAGCCAATTGGTCATAACCACCTACGAGCAGTACTTC.

This clone showed up just a few times. V usage is TRBV6-1 and J usage is TRBJ2-7, with no clear D. CDR1 is MNHNS and CDR2 is SASEGT in the germline V gene. Trimming took off 5 bases at V and 5 bases at J, with 19 bases between the two ends. This CDR3 has 15 residues. Here the CDR3 DNA reads TGTGCCAGCAGTTTCGGACCCCCCTCGAAACACGAGCAGTACTTC. Translation: CASSFGPPSKHEQYF.

The chain combines TRBV27 with TRBJ2-5, with 8 bases matching TRBD2. The CDR3 has 17 residues. V was pared by 5 bases and J by 2 bases, with 13 bases of the junction left unmatched. Germline V lookup: CDR1 MNHEY, CDR2 SMNVEV (reference sequence). The CDR3 reads CASSPWGSGTLQETQYF. The CDR3 DNA follows: TGTGCCAGCAGTCCCTGGGGTAGCGGGACGTTGCAAGAGACCCAGTACTTC.

V is TRBV10-3 and J is TRBJ1-5, with TRBD1 matching 7 bases. CDR3 size: 13 residues. V lost 5 bases to trimming and J lost 6 bases; unmatched junction nucleotides: 4. Germline V gene sequence: CDR1 ENHRY, CDR2 SYGVKD. CDR3 DNA sequence: TGTGCCATCAGTCGTGACAGGGCTCAGCCCCAGCATTTT. This encodes CAISRDRAQPQHF.

The rearrangement uses TRBV6-5 and TRBJ1-2; D unclear. The CDR3 contains 15 residues. Looked up from germline, CDR1 is MNHEY and CDR2 is SVGAGI. V dropped 0 bases and J dropped 4 bases, with 12 bases sitting between them. CDR3 sequence: CASSYSRQVIYGYTF. DNA of the CDR3: TGTGCCAGCAGTTACTCGAGGCAGGTCATCTATGGCTACACCTTC.

The J gene is TRBJ2-2, the V gene TRBV5-4; D uncertain. The CDR3 has 16 residues. CDR1 is SGHNT and CDR2 is YYREEE in the germline V gene (reference sequence). V lost 4 bases and J 3 bases, leaving 16 bases between the germline ends. The CDR3 spells CASSHFPVKDTGELFF. CDR3 DNA: TGTGCCAGCAGCCACTTTCCTGTAAAGGACACCGGGGAGCTGTTTTTT.

V and J are TRBV15 and TRBJ1-4, with D unclear. The germline V gene has CDR1 LNHNV and CDR2 YYDKDF (reference sequence). Deletions cut 1 base from V and 6 bases from J, with 6 bases between. The CDR3 consists of 13 residues. The chain's CDR3 is CATSRGEDEKLFF. The CDR3 DNA reads as TGTGCCACCAGCAGAGGGGAAGATGAAAAACTGTTTTTT.

The chain employs TRBV5-1 and TRBJ1-2; TRBD1 matches at 7 bases. Germline V gene data show CDR1 as SGHRS and CDR2 as YFSETQ. The CDR3 length is 15 residues. Trimming cost V 0 bases and J 1 base; bases outside gene matches: 3. DNA for the CDR3: TGCGCCAGCAGCTTGGGACAGGGAAATAACTATGGCTACACCTTC. Protein product: CASSLGQGNNYGYTF.